These 3 T cell receptor beta chains originate from one sample sequenced in a study of low-dose radiotherapy and immunotherapy resistance in tumors. Both TCRalpha and TCRbeta chains were reverse transcribed with V-gene-specific primers. With a V-primer adapter and a constant-region primer, TCRs were amplified for roughly 18 PCR cycles. TCRdb passed the reads through MiXCR, listing each CDR3 protein once. This repertoire shows around 60,000 distinct CDR3 sequences, about a quarter found once; its top ten account for 6.5% to 7%. Time point meaning: after trial treatment. As to treatment: LDRT plus nivolumab, ipilimumab, low-dose cyclophosphamide and aspirin (RACIN trial). The starting material was PBMCs, obtained after low-dose radiotherapy plus immunotherapy. The receptors were gathered from a male donor with prostate cancer.

This clonotype was detected many times. The rearrangement links TRBV20-1 to TRBJ2-1, with 7 bases that match TRBD2. This CDR3 is 14 amino acids long. J lost 6 bases, V lost 5 bases, and 10 bases had no gene match. The germline V gene has CDR1 DFQATT and CDR2 SNEGSKA (reference sequence). In DNA form, the CDR3 reads TGCAGTGCTGGGGGGGTCGGGGGAGCCAATGAGCAGTTCTTC. It translates to CSAGGVGGANEQFF.

In this sample, this clonotype is medium-sized (0.01 to 0.1%). The chain combines TRBV28 with TRBJ2-7; possibly TRBD2 for D (5 bases). The CDR3 contains 12 residues. CDR1 is MDHEN, CDR2 SYDVKM, per germline. With 9 bases removed from V and 3 bases from J, the gap between germline ends came to 12 bases. CDR3 sequence (DNA): TGTGCCAGTGCCCGGGGAAGCTACGAGCAGTACTTC. Its translation is CASARGSYEQYF.

This clonotype was found many times. The V and J genes are TRBV4-1 and TRBJ1-5; D uncertain. The CDR3 has 15 amino acids. Trimming took off 1 base at V and 2 bases at J, with 9 bases between the two ends. Germline CDR1 is MGHRA and CDR2 is YSYEKL. DNA for the CDR3: TGCGCCAGCAGCCAAGGAATTTCCCGCAATCAGCCCCAGCATTTT. It yields the protein CASSQGISRNQPQHF.